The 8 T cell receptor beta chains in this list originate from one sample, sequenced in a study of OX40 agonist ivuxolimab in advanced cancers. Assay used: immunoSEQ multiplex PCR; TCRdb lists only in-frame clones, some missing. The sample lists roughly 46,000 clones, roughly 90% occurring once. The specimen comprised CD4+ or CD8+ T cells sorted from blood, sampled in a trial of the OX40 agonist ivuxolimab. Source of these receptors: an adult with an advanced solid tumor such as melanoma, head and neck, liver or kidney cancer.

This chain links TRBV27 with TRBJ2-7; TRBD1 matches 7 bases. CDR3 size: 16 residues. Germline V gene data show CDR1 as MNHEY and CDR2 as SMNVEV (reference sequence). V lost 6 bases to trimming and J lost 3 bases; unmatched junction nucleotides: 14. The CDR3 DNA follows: TGTGCCAGCAGACCCTACGAGACAGGGAAAAACTACGAGCAGTACTTC. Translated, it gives CASRPYETGKNYEQYF.

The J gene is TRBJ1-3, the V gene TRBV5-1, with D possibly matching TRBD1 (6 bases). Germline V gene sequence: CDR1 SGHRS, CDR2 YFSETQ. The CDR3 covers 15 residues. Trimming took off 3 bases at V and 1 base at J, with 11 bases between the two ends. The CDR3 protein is CASSSGGGSGNTIYF. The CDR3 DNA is TGCGCCAGCAGCTCTGGAGGGGGATCTGGAAACACCATATATTTT.

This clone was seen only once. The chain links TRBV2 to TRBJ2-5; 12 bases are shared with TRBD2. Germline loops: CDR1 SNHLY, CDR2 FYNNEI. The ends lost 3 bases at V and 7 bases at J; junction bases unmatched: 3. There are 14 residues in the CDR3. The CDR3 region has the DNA TGTGCCAGCAGTGAGACTAGCGGGGGATGGACCCAGTACTTC. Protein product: CASSETSGGWTQYF.

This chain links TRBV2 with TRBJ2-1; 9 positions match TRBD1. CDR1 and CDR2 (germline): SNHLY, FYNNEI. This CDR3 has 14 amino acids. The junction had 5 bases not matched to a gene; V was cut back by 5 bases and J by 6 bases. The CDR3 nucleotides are TGTGCCAGCAGTCGGGACAGGGTAGGCAATGAGCAGTTCTTC. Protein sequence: CASSRDRVGNEQFF.

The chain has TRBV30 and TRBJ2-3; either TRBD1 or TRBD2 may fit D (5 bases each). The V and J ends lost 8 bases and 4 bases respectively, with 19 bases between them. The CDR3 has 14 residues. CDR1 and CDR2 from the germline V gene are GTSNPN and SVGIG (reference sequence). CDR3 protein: CAGSGTLVSDTQYF. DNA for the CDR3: TGTGCCGGCTCCGGGACCCTTGTGTCAGATACGCAGTATTTT.

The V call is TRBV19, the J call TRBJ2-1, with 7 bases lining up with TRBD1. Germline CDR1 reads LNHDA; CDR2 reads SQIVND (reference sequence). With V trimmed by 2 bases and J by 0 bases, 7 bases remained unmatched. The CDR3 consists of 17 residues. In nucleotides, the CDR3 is TGTGCCAGTAGTATAATCCCGGGACAGATCTCCTACAATGAGCAGTTCTTC. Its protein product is CASSIIPGQISYNEQFF.

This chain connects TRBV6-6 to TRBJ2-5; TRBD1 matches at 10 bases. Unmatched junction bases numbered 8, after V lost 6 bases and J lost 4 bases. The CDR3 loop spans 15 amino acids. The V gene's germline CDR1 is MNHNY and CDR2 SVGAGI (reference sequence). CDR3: CASRWTGGRGETQYF. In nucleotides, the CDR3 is TGTGCCAGCAGGTGGACAGGGGGAAGAGGAGAGACCCAGTACTTC.

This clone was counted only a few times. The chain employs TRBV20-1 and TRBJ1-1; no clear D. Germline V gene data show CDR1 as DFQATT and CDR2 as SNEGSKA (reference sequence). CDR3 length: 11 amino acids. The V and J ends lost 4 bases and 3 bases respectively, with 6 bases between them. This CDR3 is CSATSHTEAFF. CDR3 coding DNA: TGCAGTGCTACCAGTCACACTGAAGCTTTCTTT.